This T cell receptor (beta chain) was observed in a study of blood T cell repertoires in COVID-19 (dated by TCRdb to the early 2020s). Turning to the overall study: Samples covering the acute and convalescent phases of COVID-19 were provided by collaborators in the United States, Italy and Spain. The prospective study material was composed of cDNA or gDNA derived from T cells, B-cell-depleted T cells, or PBMCs. Deeply sampled blood TCRbeta repertoires from subjects exposed to, actively infected with, or recovered from COVID-19 were included in the dataset. The repertoires were made available in a free public database intended to serve as a resource for research on the immune response to SARS-CoV-2. The samples were drawn from two sources: the first 160 participants of the ongoing ImmuneRACE study, and 1,000 to 1,500 subjects contributed by 6 global collaborators. The sample metadata nearly always contained a de-identified subject ID, COVID-19 status, age in years and sex. Where available, HLA class I and class II types were taken from metadata supplied by the sample provider and were not determined by assay-based typing. General conclusions and limits of the study: Clinical and demographic metadata were provided uncurated, with the amount varying by source and participant.

Turning to this clone: What antigen it recognizes has not been identified. There are no base qualities to consult, and no much larger clone falls within one base.

TCRbeta CDR3 regions were amplified from genomic DNA by means of the immunoSEQ Assay, a bias-controlled multiplex PCR. Processing in the source paper ran as follows. Nucleated cell counts per sample were estimated from amplification of reference gene primers within the assay. To quantify the absolute abundance of each unique TCRbeta CDR3 rearrangement, sequence reads were collapsed and filtered. For each sample, productive Simpson clonality was calculated by taking the square root of Simpson's diversity index across productive rearrangements. TCRdb holds this immuneACCESS table with in-frame rearrangements only. Some clones are missing; in checked studies, unresolved V genes explain under half, and the rest has no known cause. For V, J and clone size, that table is used; D and trimming come from the DNA. The sample table records around 150,000 clones; around 80% of these occur just once. The biggest ten clones account for about 11% of the sample.

Enrolling through a virtual design, the prospective study's participants ranged in age from about 18 to 89 years and lived across roughly 24 United States geographic areas. Cohort assignment in the prospective study relied on participant-reported clinical history from a screening survey and a study questionnaire. For ImmuneRACE Cohort 3, a participant was defined as recovered based on two consecutive negative NP/OP PCR tests, clearance by a healthcare professional, or resolution of symptoms. In the prospective study, whole blood, serum and a nasopharyngeal or oropharyngeal swab were collected from each participant by mobile phlebotomists. Prospective study participants could optionally give additional blood draws and questionnaires over an approximately two-month period. Before DNA extraction, blood samples from the prospective study were shipped at room temperature or frozen. The CDR3 has 16 amino acids, counting the end cysteine and phenylalanine. Just CDR3 DNA is preserved here, 48 bases in frame from base 1. CDR1 KGHDR and CDR2 SFDVKD are derived from the germline V gene. Ends trimmed: V by 3 bases, J by 2 bases; bases unmatched to a gene: 5.

The TCR comes from a man aged 50-60 years who had recovered from COVID-19. The chain was built from TRBV24-1 and TRBJ2-1, and 8 junction bases match TRBD2. Specimen: PBMCs or T cells enriched from blood (not recorded which). In nucleotide form, the sequence is TGTGCCACCAGTGATGTAGCGGGACTCACCTACAATGAGCAGTTCTTC. Its protein product is CATSDVAGLTYNEQFF.